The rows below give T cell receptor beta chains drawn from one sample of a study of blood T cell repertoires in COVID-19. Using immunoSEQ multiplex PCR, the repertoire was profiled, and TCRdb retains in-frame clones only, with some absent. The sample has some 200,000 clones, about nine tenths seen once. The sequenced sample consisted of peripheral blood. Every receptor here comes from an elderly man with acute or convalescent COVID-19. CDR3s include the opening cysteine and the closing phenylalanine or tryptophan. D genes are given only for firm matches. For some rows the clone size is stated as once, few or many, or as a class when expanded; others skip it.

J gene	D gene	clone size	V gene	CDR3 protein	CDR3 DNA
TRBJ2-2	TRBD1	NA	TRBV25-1	CASSAPIGQGRGELFF	TGTGCCAGCAGTGCCCCCATTGGACAGGGAAGGGGGGAGCTGTTTTTT
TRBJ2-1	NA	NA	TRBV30	CAWLYRDNEQFF	TGTGCCTGGTTGTACAGGGATAATGAGCAGTTCTTC
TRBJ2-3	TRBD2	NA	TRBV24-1	CATRGTSGDTQYF	TGTGCCACCAGGGGGACTAGCGGAGATACGCAGTATTTT
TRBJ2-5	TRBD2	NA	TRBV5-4	CASSLAGGPMQETQYF	TGTGCCAGCAGCTTGGCGGGAGGGCCTATGCAGGAGACCCAGTACTTC
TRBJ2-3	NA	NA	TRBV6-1	CASGGGGDTQYF	TGTGCCAGCGGCGGAGGCGGAGATACGCAGTATTTT
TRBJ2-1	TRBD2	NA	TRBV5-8	CASSSGLLAGGDEQFF	TGTGCCAGCAGCTCGGGTCTACTAGCGGGAGGCGATGAGCAGTTCTTC
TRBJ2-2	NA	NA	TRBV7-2	CASSFWLLNTGELFF	TGTGCCAGCAGCTTTTGGCTCTTGAACACCGGGGAGCTGTTTTTT
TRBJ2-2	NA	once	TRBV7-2	CASSLHTGELFF	TGTGCCAGCAGCCTTCACACCGGGGAGCTGTTTTTT
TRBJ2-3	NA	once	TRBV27	CASSLSRFPDTQYF	TGTGCCAGCAGTTTAAGTCGGTTCCCAGATACGCAGTATTTT
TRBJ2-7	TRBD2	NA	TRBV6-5	CASSSGTSGPYEQYF	TGTGCCAGCAGTTCCGGGACTAGCGGCCCCTACGAGCAGTACTTC
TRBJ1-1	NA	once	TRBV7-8	CASSFGQSFTEAFF	TGTGCCAGCAGCTTCGGACAGTCTTTCACTGAAGCTTTCTTT
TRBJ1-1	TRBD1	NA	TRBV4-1	CASSQTGTGGRSEAFF	TGCGCCAGCAGCCAAACCGGGACAGGGGGAAGGTCTGAAGCTTTCTTT
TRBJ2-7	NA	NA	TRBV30	CAWSVGAGINEQYF	TGTGCCTGGAGTGTAGGGGCGGGGATCAACGAGCAGTACTTC
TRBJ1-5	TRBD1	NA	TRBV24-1	CATSDSGQGTSNQPQHF	TGTGCCACCAGTGACTCCGGACAGGGGACGAGTAATCAGCCCCAGCATTTT
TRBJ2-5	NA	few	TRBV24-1	CATSDPPRGSGETQYF	TGTGCCACCAGTGATCCCCCGCGGGGTTCAGGGGAGACCCAGTACTTC
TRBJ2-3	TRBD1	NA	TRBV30	CAWSLQGHRTDTQYF	TGTGCCTGGAGCCTACAGGGGCATCGGACAGATACGCAGTATTTT
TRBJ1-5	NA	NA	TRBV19	CASSGQRGEPQHF	TGTGCCAGTAGTGGACAGAGGGGTGAGCCCCAGCATTTT
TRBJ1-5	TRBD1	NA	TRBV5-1	CASSAGQGSQPQHF	TGCGCCAGCAGCGCAGGACAGGGGAGTCAGCCCCAGCATTTT
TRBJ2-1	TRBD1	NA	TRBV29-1	CSVDDRGDEQFF	TGCAGCGTTGATGACAGGGGGGATGAGCAGTTCTTC
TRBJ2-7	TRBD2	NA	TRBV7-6	CASSTTSGSPTVSYEQYF	TGTGCCAGCAGCACGACTAGCGGGAGCCCCACCGTCTCCTACGAGCAGTACTTC
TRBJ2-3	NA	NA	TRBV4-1	CASAWSGSSTDTQYF	TGCGCCAGCGCATGGAGCGGATCTAGCACAGATACGCAGTATTTT
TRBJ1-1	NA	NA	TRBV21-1	CASRIPGVVNTEAFF	TGTGCCAGCAGGATACCAGGGGTTGTAAACACTGAAGCTTTCTTT
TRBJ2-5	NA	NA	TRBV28	CASRVDRYLETQYF	TGTGCCAGCAGAGTAGACAGGTATCTGGAGACCCAGTACTTC
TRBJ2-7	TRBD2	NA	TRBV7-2	CASSLTGLAGREQYF	TGTGCCAGCAGCTTAACCGGGCTAGCGGGCCGGGAGCAGTACTTC
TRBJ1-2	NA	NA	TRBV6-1	CASSEGTWTVYGYTF	TGTGCCAGCAGTGAAGGGACGTGGACAGTCTATGGCTACACCTTC
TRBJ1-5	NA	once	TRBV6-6	CASSYSGGDQPQHF	TGTGCCAGCAGTTACTCAGGGGGTGATCAGCCCCAGCATTTT